This T cell receptor beta chain was captured by sequencing in a study of graft-versus-host responses after intestinal transplantation. Study details: Induction using anti-thymocyte globulin, followed by tacrolimus and steroids for roughly 3 years, was given to all recipients.

Irradiated, violet-dye-labeled stimulators (about 200,000) were plated alongside about 200,000 CFSE-labeled responders. Sequencing used immunoSEQ multiplex PCR; TCRdb keeps in-frame clones, though not all of them. The sample lists under 8,000 clones, 33% occurring once. Germline V gene sequence: CDR1 MNHNS, CDR2 SASEGT. This CDR3 region has 13 residues. V dropped 7 bases and J dropped 3 bases, with 13 bases sitting between them. This rearrangement joins TRBV6-1 to TRBJ2-7; D might be TRBD1 (6 bases). The receptor was isolated from a human patient who was an organ donor for intestinal transplantation. The sequences come from alloreactive CD8+ T cells from a mixed lymphocyte reaction culture, collected before transplantation. Noted subset: CFSE-low proliferating T cells sorted from roughly six-day pre-transplant mixed lymphocyte reaction (GvH or HvG direction). CDR3 sequence: CASTHRVYYEQYF. Here the CDR3 DNA reads TGTGCCAGCACCCACAGGGTCTACTACGAGCAGTACTTC.